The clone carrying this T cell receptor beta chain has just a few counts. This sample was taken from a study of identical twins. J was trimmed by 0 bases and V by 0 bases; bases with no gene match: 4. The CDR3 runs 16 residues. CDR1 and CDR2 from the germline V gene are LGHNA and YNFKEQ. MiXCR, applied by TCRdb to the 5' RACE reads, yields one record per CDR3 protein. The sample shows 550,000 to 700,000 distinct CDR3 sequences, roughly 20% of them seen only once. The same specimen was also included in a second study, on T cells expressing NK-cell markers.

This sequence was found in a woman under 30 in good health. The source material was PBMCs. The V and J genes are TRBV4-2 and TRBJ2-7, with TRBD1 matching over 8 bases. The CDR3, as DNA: TGTGCCAGCAGCCAAGAGGGAGGACAGGGCTCCTACGAGCAGTACTTC. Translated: CASSQEGGQGSYEQYF.